What follows are 17 T cell receptor beta chains derived from one specimen sequenced in a study of T cells in localized non-small cell lung cancer. Profiling relied on immunoSEQ multiplex PCR, and the TCRdb table lists in-frame clones only, not all of them. The profile covers about 34,000 clones, with roughly 93% appearing a single time and 7.9% taken by the ten largest. The sequences come from peripheral blood, collected before any cancer treatment. The receptors originated from a female donor over 55 with stage I lung adenocarcinoma.

This chain links TRBV7-9 with TRBJ2-7; D is undetermined. This CDR3 region has 16 residues. Trimming took 2 bases from V and 0 from J, leaving 14 bases between them. Germline lookup yields CDR1 SEHNR and CDR2 FQNEAQ (reference sequence). The CDR3 coding sequence is TGTGCCAGCAGCTTATTCACAGCCCCGAGCTCCTACGAGCAGTACTTC. Translated: CASSLFTAPSSYEQYF.

This rearrangement joins TRBV15 to TRBJ2-4; TRBD2 matches 12 bases. CDR1 is LNHNV, CDR2 YYDKDF, per germline (reference sequence). J gave up 0 bases and V 0 bases, and 6 bases lay outside the gene matches. The CDR3 covers 19 residues. The CDR3 nucleotides are TGTGCCACCAGCAGAGATCTAGCGGGGGGGCAAATAGCCAAAAACATTCAGTACTTC. Its protein is CATSRDLAGGQIAKNIQYF.

V usage is TRBV6-6 and J usage is TRBJ2-7; D gene unclear. The germline CDR1 and CDR2 sequences are MNHNY and SVGAGI (reference sequence). Trimming shortened V by 6 bases and J by 3 bases, and 15 bases separated the two germline ends. The CDR3 is 14 residues long. CDR3 amino acids: CASRLGNANYEQYF. CDR3 DNA: TGTGCCAGCAGACTCGGCAACGCGAACTACGAGCAGTACTTC.

The chain links TRBV18 to TRBJ1-5; TRBD1 is a possible D gene (5 bases). Germline V gene lookup returns CDR1 KGHSH and CDR2 LQKENI. The CDR3 sequence is 13 residues long. V was clipped by 2 bases and J by 5 bases, with 7 bases between them. CDR3 amino acids: CASSPGDDQPQHF. CDR3 sequence (DNA): TGTGCCAGCTCACCAGGGGACGATCAGCCCCAGCATTTT.

The gene calls are TRBV28 and TRBJ1-1; 8 nucleotides align to TRBD1. V lost 6 bases and J lost 1; bases outside the gene matches: 7. The germline V gene has CDR1 MDHEN and CDR2 SYDVKM. The CDR3 has 15 residues. The CDR3 DNA is TGTGCCAGCAGGGGGAGCAGGGGGCCGAACACTGAAGCTTTCTTT. Residues: CASRGSRGPNTEAFF. Combining the CDR3 with reference TRBV28 and TRBJ1-1 gives the whole variable domain DVKVTQSSRYLVKRTGEKVFLECVQDMDHENMFWYRQDPGLGLRLIYFSYDVKMKEKGDIPEGYSVSREKKERFSLILESASTNQTSMYLCASRGSRGPNTEAFFGQGTRLTVV.

The V gene is TRBV7-9, the J gene TRBJ2-3; 10 bases align to TRBD2. J gave up 0 bases and V 5 bases, and 5 bases lay outside the gene matches. The germline gives CDR1 SEHNR, CDR2 FQNEAQ (reference sequence). The CDR3 totals 16 residues. CDR3 nucleotide sequence: TGTGCCAGCAGCCCACTAGCGGGGTCTAGCACAGATACGCAGTATTTT. Translation gives CASSPLAGSSTDTQYF.

The chain links TRBV28 to TRBJ1-2; 8 bases agree with TRBD1. There are 15 residues in the CDR3. Germline V gene lookup returns CDR1 MDHEN and CDR2 SYDVKM. Unmatched junction bases numbered 3, after V lost 1 base and J lost 2 bases. The CDR3 loop is CASSLSRQGNYGYTF. CDR3 nucleotide sequence: TGTGCCAGCAGTTTATCCCGACAGGGGAACTATGGCTACACCTTC.

J is TRBJ1-3 and V is TRBV4-2; D not resolved. The CDR3 has 16 amino acids. Germline V gives CDR1 LGHNA, CDR2 YNFKEQ. V lost 0 bases and J 2 bases, leaving 11 bases between the germline ends. CDR3 DNA: TGTGCCAGCAGCCAAGAGAGGATGCAGGCTGGAAACACCATATATTTT. It yields the protein CASSQERMQAGNTIYF.

This chain's CDR3 is CASGLVIAGGRGNNEQFF. The CDR3 coding sequence is TGTGCTAGTGGTTTGGTTATAGCGGGAGGCCGGGGGAACAATGAGCAGTTCTTC. The chain combines TRBV12-5 with TRBJ2-1, with 10 bases lining up with TRBD2. The CDR3 runs to 18 residues. Germline trimming cut 0 bases from V and 5 bases from J; bases unmatched to any gene: 10. Germline loops: CDR1 LGHNT, CDR2 FRNRAP. Drawing the rest from reference TRBV12-5 and TRBJ2-1, the complete variable domain is DARVTQTPRHKVTEMGQEVTMRCQPILGHNTVFWYRQTMMQGLELLAYFRNRAPLDDSGMPKDRFSAEMPDATLATLKIQPSEPRDSAVYFCASGLVIAGGRGNNEQFFGPGTRLTVL.

The CDR3 loop reads CSGGRKREVSEGQYV. The DNA for the CDR3 is TGCAGCGGTGGACGAAAGCGGGAGGTCTCAGAGGGGCAGTACGTC. The rearrangement joins TRBV29-1 to TRBJ2-7, with TRBD2 identical over 9 bases. The germline gives CDR1 SQVTM, CDR2 ANQGSEA. The CDR3 has 15 residues. J was trimmed by 9 bases and V by 7 bases; bases with no gene match: 19.

The chain recombines TRBV5-4 with TRBJ1-1, with D unclear. The CDR3 contains 11 residues. The V gene's germline CDR1 is SGHNT and CDR2 YYREEE (reference sequence). Trimming removed 1 base at V and 2 bases at J, with 0 bases between. The CDR3 sequence: CASSLNTEAFF. CDR3 in DNA: TGTGCCAGCAGCTTGAACACTGAAGCTTTCTTT. Full variable domain (outside the CDR3, taken from reference TRBV5-4 and TRBJ1-1): ETGVTQSPTHLIKTRGQQVTLRCSSQSGHNTVSWYQQALGQGPQFIFQYYREEENGRGNFPPRFSGLQFPNYSSELNVNALELDDSALYLCASSLNTEAFFGQGTRLTVV.

The chain is built from TRBV18 and TRBJ1-3; D is ambiguous. The length of the CDR3 is 15 residues. Germline CDR1 is KGHSH and CDR2 is LQKENI. V was trimmed by 1 base and J by 1 base, leaving 8 bases between them. The CDR3 DNA is TGTGCCAGCTCACCACAGGAGGAGTCTGGAAACACCATATATTTT. Its translation is CASSPQEESGNTIYF.

This clone was recorded once. The chain links TRBV2 to TRBJ1-2; D is undetermined. Deletions cut 6 bases from V and 8 bases from J, with 13 bases between. This CDR3 is 12 amino acids long. The germline V gene encodes CDR1 SNHLY and CDR2 FYNNEI. Here the CDR3 reads CASSPRGRGYTF. CDR3 sequence (DNA): TGTGCCAGCAGCCCTAGAGGTAGAGGCTACACCTTC.

The V gene is TRBV9, the J gene TRBJ1-4; D is possibly TRBD1 (6 bases). Trimming stripped 4 bases from V and 0 bases from J, with 16 bases between. Germline assignment: CDR1 SGDLS and CDR2 YYNGEE. The CDR3 is 17 residues long. CDR3 coding DNA: TGTGCCAGCAGCCAGCGGGCAGGGGACGCAACTAATGAAAAACTGTTTTTT. Residues: CASSQRAGDATNEKLFF.

The chain recombines TRBV9 with TRBJ2-5, with D possibly called TRBD1 or TRBD2 (6 bases each). The closer fit of TRBJ2-7 to the DNA end suggests the J call may be wrong. Per the germline V gene, CDR1 is SGDLS and CDR2 is YYNGEE. The CDR3 is 16 amino acids. The CDR3 here is CASSVVGGIPPHEQYF. CDR3 in DNA: TGTGCCAGCAGCGTAGTCGGGGGCATTCCCCCCCACGAGCAGTACTTC.

The chain recombines TRBV15 with TRBJ2-3; 8 bases are a match to TRBD2. Per germline, CDR1 LNHNV and CDR2 YYDKDF (reference sequence). J gave up 3 bases and V 3 bases, and 8 bases lay outside the gene matches. The CDR3 is 16 residues long. CDR3 DNA sequence: TGTGCCACCAGCAGCCGACTAGCGTCGACTACAGATACGCAGTATTTT. Amino acid sequence: CATSSRLASTTDTQYF.

This clone was seen a single time. The genes are TRBV6-4 and TRBJ2-1, with 7 bases fitting TRBD1. Germline CDR1 and CDR2: MRHNA and SNTAGT. The CDR3 covers 15 residues. V was clipped by 0 bases and J by 2 bases; unmatched bases: 1. The CDR3 DNA sequence: TGTGCCAGCAGTGACTCAGGGGGCACCTACAATGAGCAGTTCTTC. Translated, it gives CASSDSGGTYNEQFF.